This T cell receptor beta chain was captured in a study of cytomegalovirus exposure and HLA in healthy donors. The PCR contained 60 Vbeta and 13 Jbeta primers. Produced via immunoSEQ multiplex PCR; TCRdb's table is partial and in-frame only. Seen here are under 200,000 clones, around 80% observed once, and the top ten hold around 1.7%. Unmatched junction bases numbered 9, after V lost 4 bases and J lost 8 bases. The germline V gene encodes CDR1 MNHEY and CDR2 SMNVEV (reference sequence). The CDR3 runs 15 residues. Study-level points and caveats: An observed cluster of highly shared sequence variants was recorded as a likely sequencing artifact. For most TCR beta V segments, an earlier analysis put the productive rate at about 87% or about 30% of the time.

Turning to this clone: Its antigen is unidentified.

The clonotype comes from a woman aged 18-29 years in good health and CMV-seronegative. Sequenced input: PBMCs. The rearrangement uses TRBV27 and TRBJ2-1; 9 positions agree with TRBD1. DNA for the CDR3: TGTGCCAGCAGTTCGGACAGGGGATTTTTGGATGAGCAGTTCTTC. This codes for CASSSDRGFLDEQFF.